This section outlines one TCR beta chain sequence together with its context. What it binds is not known. The sample originates from a study of cytomegalovirus exposure and HLA in healthy donors. 13 Jbeta primers and 60 Vbeta primers were used for the PCR. How the authors handled the data: Counted up in a later analysis, unique TCR beta chains came to about 80 million, with around 9.9 million shared. The table came from immunoSEQ multiplex PCR; TCRdb's copy has only in-frame clones and leaves some out. That table gives V, J and clone size, and the DNA gave D and trimming. This sample has roughly 180,000 clones, with approximately 81% found just once. The ends were cut back, 8 bases at V and 0 bases at J, with 8 bases in the middle. This CDR3 has 13 residues. Germline loops: CDR1 WNHNN, CDR2 SYGVQD (reference sequence). Broader study findings: When analyzed later, the rates of TCR association showed variation by HLA locus, with DRB1 the most and HLA-C the fewest.

Sample: PBMCs. This clonotype originated in a boy aged 2 to 9 in good health and CMV-seronegative. The chain uses TRBV10-1 and TRBJ2-1; perhaps TRBD1 as D (5 bases). CDR3 nucleotide sequence: TGCGCCAGCGGGGCTTACTCCTACAATGAGCAGTTCTTC. Its translation is CASGAYSYNEQFF.